The TCR beta chain under discussion was sequenced for a study of response to subunit inactivated influenza vaccine (dated by TCRdb to about 2018). Turning to the overall study: Deep quantitative profiling of the T cell receptor repertoire was used in the study to follow responses to a trivalent subunit inactivated influenza vaccine. What the study reported, not specific to this receptor: The authors proposed that each seasonal influenza vaccination may bring in only a limited number of new T cells.

The junction shows trimming of 7 bases on V and 6 bases on J, and the gene matches do not reach 7 bases of it. The CDR3, from cysteine to phenylalanine, totals 14 residues. Only CDR3 DNA remains: 42 bases, in frame from the first base. In the germline V gene, CDR1 corresponds to SGHRS and CDR2 to YFSETQ. Library method: RT-PCR. Sequencing instrument: Illumina HiSeq 2500. TCRdb reran the public reads through fastp at Q25 and MiXCR, keeping productive beta chains. CDR3 protein sequences are deduplicated, and each keeps its most common genes and DNA. For this sample the table gives about 310,000 distinct CDR3 sequences, of which roughly 22% were detected only once. The ten largest clones take up around a tenth of the sample. Comments on this clonotype: It has no known antigen specificity. Base qualities are missing; no much larger clone stands one base away.

The sample consisted of PBMCs from blood, taken less than 22 months after vaccination. The chain joins TRBV5-1 to TRBJ2-1; 10 bases in between match TRBD1. This TCR derives from a man aged 45 to 70 who received an inactivated influenza vaccine. Donor details come from another sample of the same person, matched by shared clones. For the CDR3, the sequence is CASYPGTGVNEQFF. The nucleotides read TGCGCCAGCTACCCCGGGACAGGGGTCAATGAGCAGTTCTTC.